This TCR beta chain was obtained from a study of cytomegalovirus exposure and HLA in healthy donors. Study-wide results and caveats: According to reports, the classifier identified cytomegalovirus status with high specificity and sensitivity.

Vbeta (60) and Jbeta (13) primers were used in the PCR. Method: immunoSEQ multiplex PCR; TCRdb's copy keeps in-frame clones and lacks some. The sample lists 50,000 to 65,000 clones, 70% to 75% seen once, with under 7% in the top ten. Remarks on this clone: The target antigen is unknown.

This TCR was recovered from a woman aged 25 to 39 in good health and CMV-seronegative. The specimen was PBMCs.

CDR3 in amino acids: CASSFTSGSGNEQFF. CDR3 bases: TGTGCCAGCAGTTTTACTAGCGGGAGTGGTAATGAGCAGTTCTTC. The V gene is TRBV6-5, the J gene TRBJ2-1; 11 nucleotides agree with TRBD2. Germline loops: CDR1 MNHEY, CDR2 SVGAGI. V lost 4 bases, J lost 7 bases, and 6 bases stayed unmatched. This CDR3 has 15 residues.